This TCR beta chain emerged from a study of shared clonotypes between healthy human individuals. The germline V gene encodes CDR1 SGDLS and CDR2 YYNGEE. Trimming at V came to 0 bases and at J to 3 bases, leaving 6 bases not matched to a gene. The CDR3 loop spans 18 amino acids. On this clone itself: Its antigen is undetermined.

Study results and limitations: Across subsets, estimated richness was generally greater for naive than for memory populations.

The repertoire was sequenced with immunoSEQ multiplex PCR; TCRdb's copy has only in-frame clones and lacks some. The table includes approximately 2,300,000 clones, about nine tenths detected once. Healthy HIV-negative adults without recent acute infections or vaccinations served as donors. Sequenced input: naive CD4+ T cells from PBMCs. Subset reported: CD45RA+ positively selected. This receptor was taken from a man aged 18 to 30 in good health. Some clones in this sample may be carry-over from other donors' samples. This chain links TRBV9 with TRBJ2-2; 12 positions agree with TRBD2. The CDR3 region is CASSVGLAGGLDTGELFF. CDR3 in DNA: TGTGCCAGCAGCGTAGGCCTAGCGGGAGGGCTAGACACCGGGGAGCTGTTTTTT. The variable domain in full, with the rest retrieved from reference TRBV9 and TRBJ2-2, is DSGVTQTPKHLITATGQRVTLRCSPRSGDLSVYWYQQSLDQGLQFLIQYYNGEERAKGNILERFSAQQFPDLHSELNLSSLELGDSALYFCASSVGLAGGLDTGELFFGEGSRLTVL.